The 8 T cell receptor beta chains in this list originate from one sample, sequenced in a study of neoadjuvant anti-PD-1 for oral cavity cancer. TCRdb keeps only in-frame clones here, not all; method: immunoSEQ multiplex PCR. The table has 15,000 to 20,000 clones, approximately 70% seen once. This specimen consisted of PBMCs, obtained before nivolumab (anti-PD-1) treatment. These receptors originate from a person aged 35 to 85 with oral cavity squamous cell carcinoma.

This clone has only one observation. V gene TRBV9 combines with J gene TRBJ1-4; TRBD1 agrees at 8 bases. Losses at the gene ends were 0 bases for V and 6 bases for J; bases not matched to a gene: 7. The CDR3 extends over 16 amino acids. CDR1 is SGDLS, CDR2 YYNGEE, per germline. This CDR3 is CASSVDSRGRDEKLFF. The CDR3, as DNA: TGTGCCAGCAGCGTAGATTCCAGGGGGCGCGATGAAAAACTGTTTTTT.

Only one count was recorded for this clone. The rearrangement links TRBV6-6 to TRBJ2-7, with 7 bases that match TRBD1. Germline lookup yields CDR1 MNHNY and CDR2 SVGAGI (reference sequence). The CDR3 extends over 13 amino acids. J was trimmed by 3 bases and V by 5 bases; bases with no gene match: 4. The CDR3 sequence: CASSRQGHYEQYF. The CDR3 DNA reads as TGTGCCAGCAGTAGACAGGGTCACTACGAGCAGTACTTC.

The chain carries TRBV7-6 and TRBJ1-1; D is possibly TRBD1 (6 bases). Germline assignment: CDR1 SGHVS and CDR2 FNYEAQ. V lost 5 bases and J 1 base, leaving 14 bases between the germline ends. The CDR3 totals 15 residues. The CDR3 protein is CASSPGGGGNTEAFF. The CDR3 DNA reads TGTGCCAGCAGCCCGGGGGGCGGCGGGAACACTGAAGCTTTCTTT.

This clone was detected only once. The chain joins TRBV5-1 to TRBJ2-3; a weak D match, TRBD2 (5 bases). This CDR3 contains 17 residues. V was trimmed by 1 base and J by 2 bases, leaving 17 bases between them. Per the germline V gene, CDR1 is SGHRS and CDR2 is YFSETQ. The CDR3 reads CASSLRGGSGVTDTQYF. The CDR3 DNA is TGCGCCAGCAGCTTGAGAGGTGGGAGCGGAGTCACAGATACGCAGTATTTT.

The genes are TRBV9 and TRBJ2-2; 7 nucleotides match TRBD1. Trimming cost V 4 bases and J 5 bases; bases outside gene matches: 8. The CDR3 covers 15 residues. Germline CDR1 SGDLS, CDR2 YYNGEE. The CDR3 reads CASSRDSRATGELFF. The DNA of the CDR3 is TGTGCCAGCAGCCGGGACAGCCGGGCGACCGGGGAGCTGTTTTTT.

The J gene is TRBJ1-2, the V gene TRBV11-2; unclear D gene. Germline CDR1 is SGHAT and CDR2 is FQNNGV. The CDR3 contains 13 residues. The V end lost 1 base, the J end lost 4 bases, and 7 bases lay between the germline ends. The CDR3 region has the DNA TGTGCCAGCAGCTTAGGCCCAGTCTATGGCTACACCTTC. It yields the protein CASSLGPVYGYTF.

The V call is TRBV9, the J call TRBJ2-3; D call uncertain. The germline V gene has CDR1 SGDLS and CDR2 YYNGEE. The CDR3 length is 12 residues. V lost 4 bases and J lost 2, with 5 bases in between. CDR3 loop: CASSKTTDTQYF. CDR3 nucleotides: TGTGCCAGCAGCAAGACCACAGATACGCAGTATTTT.

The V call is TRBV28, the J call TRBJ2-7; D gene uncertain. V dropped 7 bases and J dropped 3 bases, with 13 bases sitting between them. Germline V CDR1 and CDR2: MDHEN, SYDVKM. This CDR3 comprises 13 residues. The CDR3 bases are TGTGCCAGCATGGTCTCAACCGACTACGAGCAGTACTTC. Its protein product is CASMVSTDYEQYF.